In this sample, the clone carrying this TCR beta chain turned up many times. The germline V gene encodes CDR1 SGDLS and CDR2 YYNGEE. V was pared by 2 bases and J by 3 bases, with 9 bases between. There are 14 residues in the CDR3. The authors prepared the TCRbeta library with unique molecular identifiers. TCRdb reprocessed the PCR reads with MiXCR, giving one entry per CDR3 protein. Among 150,000 to 250,000 distinct CDR3 sequences listed, about 6% were seen once. The data belong to a study of T-cell reconstitution after alpha-beta-depleted transplantation in children. The chain carries TRBV9 and TRBJ1-3; perhaps TRBD1 as D (5 bases). The sequence came from a girl under three years old with combined immunodeficiency, due to receive a stem cell transplant. Sequencing used PBMCs, obtained before TCRalphabeta/CD19-depleted stem cell transplant. The DNA for the CDR3 is TGTGCCAGCAGCGTGCAGGGAAATGGAAACACCATATATTTT. It translates to CASSVQGNGNTIYF.